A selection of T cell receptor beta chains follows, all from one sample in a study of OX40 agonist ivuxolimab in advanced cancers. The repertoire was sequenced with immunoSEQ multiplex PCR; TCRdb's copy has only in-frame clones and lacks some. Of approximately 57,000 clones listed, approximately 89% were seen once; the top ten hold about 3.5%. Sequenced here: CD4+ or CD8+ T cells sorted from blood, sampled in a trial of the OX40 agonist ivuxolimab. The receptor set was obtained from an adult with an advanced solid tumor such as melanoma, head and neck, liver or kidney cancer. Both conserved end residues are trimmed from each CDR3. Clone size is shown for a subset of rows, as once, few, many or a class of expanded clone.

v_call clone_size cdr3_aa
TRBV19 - ASSTGQLRAEGNYGYT
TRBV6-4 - ASSESRLRWEDTQY
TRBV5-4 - ASSWEKYTEAF
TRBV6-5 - ASSSPYSGNTMY
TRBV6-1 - ASRPTESAGELF
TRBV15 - ATSRDQTADTQY
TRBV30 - AWSVRSGGAEQY
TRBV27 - ASSGQNSNQPQH
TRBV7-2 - ASSLELAGGYKNIQY
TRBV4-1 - ASSQGGGFSYNEQF
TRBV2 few ASRATNQPQH
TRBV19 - ASSIEGLAGVVGTGELF
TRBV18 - ASSPPGLAVSTDTQY
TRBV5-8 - ASSGVYSGIDTQY
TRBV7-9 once ASSLEGRGDTQY
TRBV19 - ASRAGNADTQY
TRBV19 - ASRGGTGYNEQF
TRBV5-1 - ASSRADTQY
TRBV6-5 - ASSYGTSMAGEQF
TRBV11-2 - ASSSAGDESNEQY
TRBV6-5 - ASSNPRGPDTQY
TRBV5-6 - ASSHPGTDTQY
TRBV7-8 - ASSHTPSYTGELF
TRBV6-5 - ASSYWPTGDEQY
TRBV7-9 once ASSRTSDSYEQY
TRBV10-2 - ASSVEVATEAF
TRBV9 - ASSVGVQGPETQY
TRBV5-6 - ASSLAGTVNEKLF
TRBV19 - ASVGQEYSTNEKLF
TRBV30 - AWSGLAGFEQF
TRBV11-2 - ASTPVSREGGQETQY
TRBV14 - ASSLPRTSGRAGELF
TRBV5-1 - ASRVMTNEKLF
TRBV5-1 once ASSPSGGSGGYT
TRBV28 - ASSTQGESSYEQY
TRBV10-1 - ASSRGAANTGELF
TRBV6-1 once ASSEAGVIGYT
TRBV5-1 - ASSSDRGDGANVLT
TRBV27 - ANSPGTFRAQPQH
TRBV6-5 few ASRDSNYGYT
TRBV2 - ASSGGSGVRQPQH
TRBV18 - ASSPGQASYEQY
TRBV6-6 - ASSPDTGSREQY
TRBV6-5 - ASSLGPTQY
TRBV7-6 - ASSQPGQSYNEQF
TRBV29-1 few SVDLGYT
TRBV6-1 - ASSVNSGSSYEQY
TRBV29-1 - SVDRRLNTEAF
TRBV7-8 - ASSRASYEQY
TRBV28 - ASSFGVIAKNIQY
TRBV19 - ASSTTTGTGWGNEQF
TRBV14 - ASSQDLQGRGYT
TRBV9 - ASSVLAGTYNEQF
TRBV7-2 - ASSSGPLREQY
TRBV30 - AWSVSSGSSAS
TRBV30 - AWSRQGRHEQY